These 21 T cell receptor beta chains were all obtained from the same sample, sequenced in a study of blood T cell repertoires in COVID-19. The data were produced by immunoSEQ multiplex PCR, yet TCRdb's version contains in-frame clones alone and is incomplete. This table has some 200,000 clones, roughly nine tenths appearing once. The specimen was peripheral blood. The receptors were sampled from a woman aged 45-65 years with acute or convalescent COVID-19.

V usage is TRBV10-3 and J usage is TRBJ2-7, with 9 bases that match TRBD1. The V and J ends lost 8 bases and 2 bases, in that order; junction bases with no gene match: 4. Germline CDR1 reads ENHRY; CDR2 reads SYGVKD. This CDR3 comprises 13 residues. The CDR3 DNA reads TGTGCCATCCGAGGACAGGGGCCCTACGAGCAGTACTTC. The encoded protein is CAIRGQGPYEQYF.

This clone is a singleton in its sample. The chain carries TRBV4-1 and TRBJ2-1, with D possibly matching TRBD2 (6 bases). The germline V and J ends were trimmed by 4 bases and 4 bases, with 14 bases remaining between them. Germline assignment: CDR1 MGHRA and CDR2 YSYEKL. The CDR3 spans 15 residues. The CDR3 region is CASSPIGGKYNEQFF. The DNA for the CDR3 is TGCGCCAGCAGCCCTATTGGGGGGAAATACAATGAGCAGTTCTTC.

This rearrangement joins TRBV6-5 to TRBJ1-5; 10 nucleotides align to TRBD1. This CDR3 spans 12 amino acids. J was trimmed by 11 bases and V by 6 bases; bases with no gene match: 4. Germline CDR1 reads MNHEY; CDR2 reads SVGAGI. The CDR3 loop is CASRSGTGAQHF. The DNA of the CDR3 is TGTGCCAGCAGATCCGGGACAGGGGCCCAGCATTTT.

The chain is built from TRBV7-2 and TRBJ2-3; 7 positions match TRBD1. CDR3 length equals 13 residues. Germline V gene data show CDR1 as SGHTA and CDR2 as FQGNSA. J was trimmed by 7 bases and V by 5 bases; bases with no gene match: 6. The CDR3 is CASSTYRGNTQYF. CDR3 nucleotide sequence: TGTGCCAGCAGCACCTACAGGGGAAATACGCAGTATTTT.

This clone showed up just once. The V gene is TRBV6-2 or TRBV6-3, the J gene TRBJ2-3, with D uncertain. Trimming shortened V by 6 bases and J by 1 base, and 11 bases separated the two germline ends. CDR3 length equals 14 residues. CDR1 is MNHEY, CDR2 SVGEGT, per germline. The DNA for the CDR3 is TGTGCCAGCAGCCCCTACCCCGGCACAGATACGCAGTATTTT. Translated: CASSPYPGTDTQYF.

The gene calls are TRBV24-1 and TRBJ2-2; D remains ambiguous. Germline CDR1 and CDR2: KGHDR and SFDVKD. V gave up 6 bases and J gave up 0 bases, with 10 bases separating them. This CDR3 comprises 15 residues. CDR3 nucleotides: TGTGCCACCAGTTGGCCAAACGCGAACACCGGGGAGCTGTTTTTT. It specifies CATSWPNANTGELFF.

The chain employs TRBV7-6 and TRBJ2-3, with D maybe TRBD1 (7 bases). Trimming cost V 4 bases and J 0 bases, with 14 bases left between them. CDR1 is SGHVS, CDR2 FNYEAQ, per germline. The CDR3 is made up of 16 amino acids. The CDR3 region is CASSSGGGGSTDTQYF. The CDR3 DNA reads TGTGCCAGCAGCTCTGGAGGGGGCGGTAGCACAGATACGCAGTATTTT.

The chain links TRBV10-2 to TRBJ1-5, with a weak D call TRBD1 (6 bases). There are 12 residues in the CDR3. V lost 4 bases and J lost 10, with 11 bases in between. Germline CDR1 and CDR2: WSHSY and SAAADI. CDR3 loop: CASSAGDRPQHF. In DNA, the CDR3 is TGCGCCAGCAGTGCAGGGGATCGACCCCAGCATTTT.

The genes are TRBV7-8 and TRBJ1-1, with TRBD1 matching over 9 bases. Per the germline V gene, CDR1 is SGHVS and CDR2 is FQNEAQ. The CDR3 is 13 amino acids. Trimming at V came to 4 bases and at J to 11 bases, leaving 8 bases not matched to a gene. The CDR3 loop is CASSSGQGFSAFF. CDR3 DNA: TGTGCCAGCAGCTCAGGACAGGGGTTTTCGGCTTTCTTT.

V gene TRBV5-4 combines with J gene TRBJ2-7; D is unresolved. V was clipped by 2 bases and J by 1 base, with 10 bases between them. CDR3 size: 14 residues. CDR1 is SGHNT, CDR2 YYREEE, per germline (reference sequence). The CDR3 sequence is CASSFGLFSYEQYF. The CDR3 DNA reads TGTGCCAGCAGCTTTGGGCTCTTTTCCTACGAGCAGTACTTC.

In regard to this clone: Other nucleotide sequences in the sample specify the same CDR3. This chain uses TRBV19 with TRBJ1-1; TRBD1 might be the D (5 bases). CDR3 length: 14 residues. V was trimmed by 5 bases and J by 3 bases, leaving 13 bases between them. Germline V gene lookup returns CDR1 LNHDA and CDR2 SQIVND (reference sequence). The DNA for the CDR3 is TGTGCCAGTAGTGTCGTGGCCAGGGACACTGAAGCTTTCTTT. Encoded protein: CASSVVARDTEAFF.

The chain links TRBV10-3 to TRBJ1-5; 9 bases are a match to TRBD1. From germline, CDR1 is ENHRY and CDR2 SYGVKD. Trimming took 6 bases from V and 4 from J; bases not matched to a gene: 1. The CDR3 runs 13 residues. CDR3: CAIRGTGNQPQHF. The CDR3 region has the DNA TGTGCCATCAGGGGGACAGGGAATCAGCCCCAGCATTTT.

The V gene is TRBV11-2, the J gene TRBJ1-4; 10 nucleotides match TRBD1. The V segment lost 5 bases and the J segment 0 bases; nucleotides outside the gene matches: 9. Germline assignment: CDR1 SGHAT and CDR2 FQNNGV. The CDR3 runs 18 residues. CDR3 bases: TGTGCCAGCAGCCTCCGGGACAGGGGTTATGCAACTAATGAAAAACTGTTTTTT. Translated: CASSLRDRGYATNEKLFF.

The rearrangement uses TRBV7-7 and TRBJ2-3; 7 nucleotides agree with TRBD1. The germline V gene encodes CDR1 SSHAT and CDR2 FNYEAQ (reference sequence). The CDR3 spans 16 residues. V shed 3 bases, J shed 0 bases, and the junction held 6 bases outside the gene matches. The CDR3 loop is CASSLGRGRSTDTQYF. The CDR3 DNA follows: TGTGCCAGCAGCTTGGGTAGGGGGCGCAGCACAGATACGCAGTATTTT.

This chain's CDR3 is CASSGGGPWDTQYF. The CDR3 bases are TGTGCCAGCAGCGGCGGGGGACCCTGGGATACGCAGTATTTT. This rearrangement joins TRBV2 to TRBJ2-3; TRBD2 matches 7 bases. Germline CDR1 and CDR2: SNHLY and FYNNEI. V lost 6 bases and J lost 6; bases outside the gene matches: 9. There are 14 residues in the CDR3.

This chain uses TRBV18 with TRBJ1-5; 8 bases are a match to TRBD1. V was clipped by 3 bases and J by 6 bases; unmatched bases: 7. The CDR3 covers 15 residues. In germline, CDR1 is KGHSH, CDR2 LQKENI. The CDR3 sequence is CASSPGYTGGQPQHF. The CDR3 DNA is TGTGCCAGCTCACCCGGATACACAGGGGGTCAGCCCCAGCATTTT.

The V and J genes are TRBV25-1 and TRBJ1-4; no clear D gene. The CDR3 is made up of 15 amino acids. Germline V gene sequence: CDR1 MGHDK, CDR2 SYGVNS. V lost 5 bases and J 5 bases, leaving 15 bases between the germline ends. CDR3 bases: TGTGCCAGCAGTCCCGCCTGGGCAGAGAATGAAAAACTGTTTTTT. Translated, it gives CASSPAWAENEKLFF.

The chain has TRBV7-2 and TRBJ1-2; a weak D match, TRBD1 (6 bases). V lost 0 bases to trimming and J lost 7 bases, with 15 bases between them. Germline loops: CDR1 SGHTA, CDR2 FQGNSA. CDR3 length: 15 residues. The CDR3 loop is CASSLAPAGAGGYTF. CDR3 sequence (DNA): TGTGCCAGCAGCTTAGCTCCCGCGGGGGCGGGTGGCTACACCTTC.

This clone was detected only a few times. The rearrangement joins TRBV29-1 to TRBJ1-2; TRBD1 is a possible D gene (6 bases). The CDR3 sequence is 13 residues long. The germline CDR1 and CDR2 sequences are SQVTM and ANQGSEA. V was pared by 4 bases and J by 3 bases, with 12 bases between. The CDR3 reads CSVGGGRDYGYTF. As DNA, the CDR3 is TGCAGCGTTGGTGGGGGCCGAGACTATGGCTACACCTTC.

The chain's CDR3 is CSVGDRVPIYEQYF. CDR3 nucleotide sequence: TGCAGCGTCGGCGACAGGGTCCCGATCTACGAGCAGTACTTC. The chain joins TRBV29-1 to TRBJ2-7; 7 positions agree with TRBD1. Trimming took 6 bases from V and 3 from J; bases not matched to a gene: 11. CDR1 SQVTM and CDR2 ANQGSEA come from the germline V gene. This CDR3 is 14 amino acids long.

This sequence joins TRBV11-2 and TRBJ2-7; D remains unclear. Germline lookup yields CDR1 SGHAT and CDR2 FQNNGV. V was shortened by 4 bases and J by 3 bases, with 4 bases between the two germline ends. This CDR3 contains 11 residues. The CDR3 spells CASSYYYEQYF. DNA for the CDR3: TGTGCCAGCAGCTACTACTACGAGCAGTACTTC.